This entry concerns a single TCR beta chain. The antigen this receptor binds is unknown. No qualities accompany the bases; no much larger clone lies one base away. Including the terminal cysteine and phenylalanine, the CDR3 comprises 15 residues. Only CDR3 DNA remains: 45 bases, in frame from the first base. CDR1 and CDR2, per the germline V gene, are MNHEY and SVGAGI. Trimming leaves V shorter by 6 bases and J shorter by 7 bases, with the junction holding 10 bases beyond the gene matches. This sample's time point label indicates: new active TB diagnosis, blood taken before or within 7 days of starting treatment. Patients with active tuberculosis were defined as newly diagnosed, HIV-seronegative South African adults aged 18 years or older. Confirmation of active tuberculosis was obtained by positive sputum smear microscopy and/or positive M. tuberculosis culture. Unsorted cryopreserved PBMC were immunosequenced, covering on average about 100,000 T cells per clinical donor.

These data belong to a study of T cells in tuberculosis (dated by TCRdb to 2016 to 2018). Background on the whole study: To characterize T cells specific for the mycobacterial lipid antigen glucose monomycolate (GMM), the study used CD1B tetramers together with high-throughput TCR immunosequencing. A South African clinical cohort compared IGRA-negative adolescents, IGRA-positive adolescents with latent tuberculosis and adults with active tuberculosis, roughly 9 per group. PBMC from active tuberculosis patients were archived either before standard anti-tuberculosis treatment began or within 7 days of its start.

What the work shows at the level of the full study, not this receptor alone: Using GEM motif frequencies, a classifier achieved about 65% accuracy, whereas a classifier built on the diverse GMM-specific repertoire got to 87% accuracy (AUROC roughly 0.9). Smaller mean NN-distances to GMM-specific TCRs were observed in active tuberculosis TCR-alpha repertoires than in IGRA-negative controls, suggesting clonal expansion of GMM-specific TCRs. Smaller NN-distances were partly driven by shorter CDR3-alpha lengths in active tuberculosis patients, and statistical significance was not reached for the TCR-beta difference. Clinical samples were chosen by availability of cryopreserved specimens, and active tuberculosis cases were adults while controls were adolescents.

The immunoSEQ multiplex PCR assay was used to generate TCR libraries, with TCR-beta and/or TCR-alpha/delta assays applied to each sample. The Illumina high-throughput platform was used to sequence the amplified TCR libraries. The paper's data handling went like this. Clustering and dimensionality reduction were performed using pairwise TCRdist distances among GMM-specific receptors from ex vivo sorted or in vitro expanded T cells. The score assigned to each clinical repertoire was mean NN-distance, meaning the average TCRdist to the nearest 10% of tetramer-positive reference sequences. GEM TCR motif frequency was computed as the fraction of unique TCRs matching known GEM sequences by V/J usage and CDR3 length. Active tuberculosis was classified by linear discriminant analysis with leave-one-out cross-validation, implemented in scikit-learn. TCRdb's version of the immuneACCESS table is confined to in-frame rearrangements and falls short of the full clone set. An unresolved V gene accounts for under half of the shortfall where checked; the remainder is of unknown origin. That table supplies the V and J calls and clone size; D and trimming were determined from the DNA. The sample yields under 45,000 clones; approximately 90% were counted once. 2.4% of the sample belongs to the ten largest clones.

This clonotype originated in an adult with tuberculosis. The sample was PBMCs, taken at tuberculosis diagnosis. Recombination connected TRBV6-5 to TRBJ2-1; 9 of the junction bases match TRBD2. The CDR3 protein: CASRTMFSGGNEQFF. Read as DNA, the sequence is TGTGCCAGCAGGACGATGTTCAGCGGGGGGAATGAGCAGTTCTTC.